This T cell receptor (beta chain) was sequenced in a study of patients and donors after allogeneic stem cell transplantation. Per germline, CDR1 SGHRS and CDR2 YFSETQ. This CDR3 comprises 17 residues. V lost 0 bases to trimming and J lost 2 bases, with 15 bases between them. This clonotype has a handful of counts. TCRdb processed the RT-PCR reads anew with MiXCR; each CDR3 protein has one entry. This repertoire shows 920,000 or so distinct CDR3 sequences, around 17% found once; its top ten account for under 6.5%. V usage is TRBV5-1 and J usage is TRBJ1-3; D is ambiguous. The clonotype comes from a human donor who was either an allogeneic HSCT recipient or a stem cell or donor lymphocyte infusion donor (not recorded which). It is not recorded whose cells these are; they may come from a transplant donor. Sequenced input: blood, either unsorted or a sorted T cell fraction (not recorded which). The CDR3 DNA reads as TGCGCCAGCAGCTTGGAGGGCCACCCGTCTACTGGAAACACCATATATTTT. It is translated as CASSLEGHPSTGNTIYF.